This T cell receptor beta chain derives from a study of OX40 agonist ivuxolimab in advanced cancers. Between the trimmed V and J ends, which lost 1 base and 4 bases, there was a span of 14 bases. The CDR3 has 16 residues. CDR1 is SGDLS and CDR2 is YYNGEE in the germline V gene. TCRdb's table, derived via immunoSEQ multiplex PCR, lists solely in-frame clones and lacks some. Seen here are some 110,000 clones, under 95% observed once, and the top ten hold 0.8% to 1%. The TCR sequence derives from an adult with an advanced solid tumor such as melanoma, head and neck, liver or kidney cancer. The starting material was CD4+ or CD8+ T cells sorted from blood, obtained in a trial of the OX40 agonist ivuxolimab. This sequence joins TRBV9 and TRBJ2-2; D is uncertain. CDR3 bases: TGTGCCAGCAGCGTATTTTCGGGTGGGATCACCGGGGAGCTGTTTTTT. Amino acid sequence: CASSVFSGGITGELFF. Supplemented by reference TRBV9 and TRBJ2-2, the full variable domain reads DSGVTQTPKHLITATGQRVTLRCSPRSGDLSVYWYQQSLDQGLQFLIQYYNGEERAKGNILERFSAQQFPDLHSELNLSSLELGDSALYFCASSVFSGGITGELFFGEGSRLTVL.